The clone carrying this T cell receptor beta chain was observed once. The data originate from a study of T cell responses to AZD1222 COVID-19 vaccine. TCRdb keeps only in-frame clones here, not all; method: immunoSEQ multiplex PCR. The table includes 150,000 to 200,000 clones, around 88% detected once. Germline-derived CDR1 and CDR2 are LNHDA and SQIVND (reference sequence). V was pared by 3 bases and J by 6 bases, with 12 bases between. This CDR3 has 14 amino acids. This rearrangement joins TRBV19 to TRBJ1-5, with D possibly being TRBD1 (6 bases). This clonotype was sampled from an adult who received the AZD1222 COVID-19 vaccine. The source was peripheral blood, collected 28 days after the second AZD1222 dose. The CDR3 protein is CASSITGRGQPQHF. The CDR3 nucleotides read TGTGCCAGTAGTATCACAGGGCGCGGTCAGCCCCAGCATTTT. Supplemented by reference TRBV19 and TRBJ1-5, the full variable domain reads DGGITQSPKYLFRKEGQNVTLSCEQNLNHDAMYWYRQDPGQGLRLIYYSQIVNDFQKGDIAEGYSVSREKKESFPLTVTSAQKNPTAFYLCASSITGRGQPQHFGDGTRLSIL.